Listed below are T cell receptor beta chains from one sample, sequenced in a study of control samples from healthy donors and cancer patients. TCRdb keeps only in-frame clones here, not all; method: immunoSEQ multiplex PCR. The sample lists over 100,000 clones; roughly 92% were seen once. Sequences were obtained from blood. Receptors were obtained from a man younger than 30 in good health. Both conserved end residues are part of each CDR3. D genes are given only for firm matches. Clone size, where shown, is once, few, many, or a class for clones that have expanded.

size | D | J | V | DNA | CDR3
once | NA | TRBJ2-5 | TRBV5-6 | TGTGCCAGCAGCGACGTTGGCGCCCAGTACTTC | CASSDVGAQYF
NA | NA | TRBJ1-4 | TRBV7-9 | TGTGCCAGCAGCCTGATAACAGGGAACGAAAAACTGTTTTTT | CASSLITGNEKLFF
NA | NA | TRBJ1-1 | TRBV9 | TGTGCCAGCAGCGTCAGGGTGGGCACTGAAGCTTTCTTT | CASSVRVGTEAFF
NA | NA | TRBJ1-1 | TRBV12-3/TRBV12-4 | TGTGCCAGCAGCCGACAGGATTACACTGAAGCTTTCTTT | CASSRQDYTEAFF
NA | NA | TRBJ2-7 | TRBV5-1 | TGCGCCAGCACCCCCCGGGGAAGACAGGTGGGTACCCTCTACGAGCAGTACTTC | CASTPRGRQVGTLYEQYF
NA | NA | TRBJ2-3 | TRBV5-1 | TGCGCCAGCAGCCCCTCCGGAAGTTCCACAGATACGCAGTATTTT | CASSPSGSSTDTQYF
NA | TRBD2 | TRBJ2-7 | TRBV30 | TGTGCCTGGAGGAAGACTGGGGCGGGGGGGTATCTCGGCGAGCAGTACTTC | CAWRKTGAGGYLGEQYF
NA | NA | TRBJ2-7 | TRBV5-4 | TGTGCCAGCAGCGTGTACAGGGAGAGCTACGAGCAGTACTTC | CASSVYRESYEQYF
NA | NA | TRBJ1-4 | TRBV15 | TGTGCCACCAGCCCCTCCACTAATGAAAAACTGTTTTTT | CATSPSTNEKLFF
NA | TRBD2 | TRBJ2-3 | TRBV10-3 | TGTGCCATCGCGACCCAGACTAGCGGGGGGGCGGGTACGCAGTATTTT | CAIATQTSGGAGTQYF
few | TRBD2 | TRBJ2-3 | TRBV18 | TGTGCCAGCTCACCTAGCGGGGGGGCGGATACGCAGTATTTT | CASSPSGGADTQYF
NA | NA | TRBJ1-1 | TRBV19 | TGTGCCAGTAGTATTCCCCGATCGGGGAACACTGAAGCTTTCTTT | CASSIPRSGNTEAFF
NA | TRBD1 | TRBJ2-1 | TRBV29-1 | TGCAGCGTTGTAGGGGCCGGGACAGGGTACAATGAGCAGTTCTTC | CSVVGAGTGYNEQFF
NA | NA | TRBJ1-3 | TRBV9 | TGTGCCAGCAGCGTAGGCCCCACTACAGCCGCTGGAAACACCATATATTTT | CASSVGPTTAAGNTIYF
NA | NA | TRBJ2-2 | TRBV24-1 | TGTGCCACCAGTGATCCGGGAAGGGGGACCGGGGAGCTGTTTTTT | CATSDPGRGTGELFF
once | NA | TRBJ2-1 | TRBV9 | TGTGCCAGCAGCCCAGAGATGGGGGGTGAGCAGTTCTTC | CASSPEMGGEQFF
NA | TRBD2 | TRBJ2-5 | TRBV18 | TGTGCCAGCTCACCAACTAGCGGGGGGAATGGAGAGACCCAGTACTTC | CASSPTSGGNGETQYF
NA | NA | TRBJ2-3 | TRBV19 | TGTGCCAGTAGTATGTCTTCGCGGAGTAGCACAGATACGCAGTATTTT | CASSMSSRSSTDTQYF
NA | TRBD1 | TRBJ1-2 | TRBV6-5 | TGTGCCAGCAGCTGGCGACAGGGCGAAGGCTACACCTTC | CASSWRQGEGYTF
NA | TRBD1 | TRBJ1-4 | TRBV5-6 | TGTGCCAGCAGCCCCGCCGGACAGGGTAATGAAAAACTGTTTTTT | CASSPAGQGNEKLFF
NA | NA | TRBJ1-2 | TRBV19 | TGTGCCAGTAGTGCCGCAGGGGTATATGGCTACACCTTC | CASSAAGVYGYTF
NA | NA | TRBJ1-1 | TRBV2 | TGTGCCAGCAGTGAAGCACGGTCGGCCTTGCTTGGGGGACGTACTGAAGCTTTCTTT | CASSEARSALLGGRTEAFF
once | NA | TRBJ1-1 | TRBV7-7 | TGTGCCAGCAGCTTAGGGGTTCTAAGGGGCTTT | CASSLGVLRGF
NA | TRBD1 | TRBJ1-2 | TRBV3-1/TRBV3-2 | TGTGCCAGCAGCCAGGGCTGGACAGGGGTTTACTATGGCTACACCTTC | CASSQGWTGVYYGYTF
once | NA | TRBJ1-2 | TRBV14 | TGTGCCAGCAGCCAAGAGGGAGGCAGGGGCGGCTACACCTTC | CASSQEGGRGGYTF
NA | TRBD2 | TRBJ2-1 | TRBV30 | TGTGCCTCTAGCGGGGTTTACAATGAGCAGTTCTTC | CASSGVYNEQFF